This T cell receptor beta chain came from a study of T-cell memory formation after mild COVID-19. Study context: TCR clusters were mostly donor specific.

Looked up from germline, CDR1 is LGHDT and CDR2 is YNNKEL (reference sequence). V was clipped by 3 bases and J by 2 bases, with 7 bases between them. This CDR3 region has 14 residues. Study-wide findings and caveats: Some SARS-CoV-2-responding clones were already detected in memory before infection.

Remarks on this clonotype: The antigen remains unidentified.

MiXCR was run by TCRdb on the 5' RACE reads, yielding one entry per CDR3 protein. The sample contains under 90,000 distinct CDR3 sequences, approximately 15% of which appear only once. This TCR derives from an adult woman who had mild COVID-19 (a few samples of this study predate the infection). Cell type and time point are not known. The material sequenced was PBMCs or a T cell subset sorted from them (not recorded which). This chain uses TRBV3-1 with TRBJ2-2; perhaps TRBD1 as D (5 bases). The CDR3 DNA sequence: TGTGCCAGCAGCCAGACAGTTAACACCGGGGAGCTGTTTTTT. Translated: CASSQTVNTGELFF.